This TCR beta chain came from a study of spatial heterogeneity in lung cancer. Specified time point: sample taken at primary tumor resection. The donors, more than 55 patients with untreated early-stage non-small cell lung cancer, provided the samples. Tumor, nontumor lung or frozen PBMC supplied whole RNA, sequenced without sorting. This clonotype was picked up many times. TCRdb ran MiXCR on the 5' RACE reads and lists one entry per CDR3 protein. The sample holds more than 60,000 distinct CDR3 sequences, around 7.8% seen once. This sequence originates from a male donor with early-stage non-small cell lung cancer. Sequenced material: PBMCs, taken at surgery.

In DNA form, the CDR3 reads TGCGCCAGCAGCCAAGAAACTGGCGGAATCAATGAGCAGTTCTTC. Translation: CASSQETGGINEQFF. The chain recombines TRBV4-1 with TRBJ2-1, with D unresolved. The CDR3 sequence is 15 residues long. The V and J ends lost 0 bases and 6 bases respectively, with 12 bases between them. Germline V gives CDR1 MGHRA, CDR2 YSYEKL.